This TCR beta chain derives from a study of early T cells in non-severe SARS-CoV-2 infection. The V end lost 5 bases, the J end lost 3 bases, and 8 bases lay between the germline ends. The CDR3 loop spans 12 amino acids. Germline lookup yields CDR1 SGHTA and CDR2 FQGNSA. One entry per CDR3 protein results from TCRdb running MiXCR on the 5' RACE reads. The data contain fewer than 100,000 distinct CDR3 sequences, around 5.6% of them singletons. The chain joins TRBV7-2 to TRBJ2-7; the D is unclear. The origin of this receptor is an adult who was a healthcare worker with PCR-confirmed SARS-CoV-2 infection or an uninfected control (not recorded which). Sequencing used whole blood. CDR3 in DNA: TGTGCCAGCAGCGACCGAAACTACGAGCAGTACTTC. Its protein product is CASSDRNYEQYF.